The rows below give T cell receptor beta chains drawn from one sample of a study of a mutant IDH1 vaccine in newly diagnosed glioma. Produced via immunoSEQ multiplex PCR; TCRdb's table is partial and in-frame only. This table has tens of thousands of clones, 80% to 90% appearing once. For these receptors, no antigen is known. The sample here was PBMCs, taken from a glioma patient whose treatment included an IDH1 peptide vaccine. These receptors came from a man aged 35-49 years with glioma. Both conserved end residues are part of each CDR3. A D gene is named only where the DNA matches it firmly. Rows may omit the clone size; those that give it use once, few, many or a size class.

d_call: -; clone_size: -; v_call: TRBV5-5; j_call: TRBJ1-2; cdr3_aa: CASSPDSLVYGYTF; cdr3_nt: TGTGCCAGCAGCCCCGACAGTCTAGTCTATGGCTACACCTTC
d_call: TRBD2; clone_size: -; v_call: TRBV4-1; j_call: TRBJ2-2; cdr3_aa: CASSRTSGVHTGELFF; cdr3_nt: TGCGCCAGCAGCCGGACTAGCGGGGTTCACACCGGGGAGCTGTTTTTT
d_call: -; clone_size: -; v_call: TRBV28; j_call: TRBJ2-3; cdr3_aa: CASLRAGSRLDTDTQYF; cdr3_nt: TGTGCCAGCCTGAGGGCGGGGTCTCGCCTAGACACAGATACGCAGTATTTT
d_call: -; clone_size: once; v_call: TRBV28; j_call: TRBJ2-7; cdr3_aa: CASSLGTSYEQYF; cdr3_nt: TGTGCCAGCAGTTTGGGCACCTCCTACGAGCAGTACTTC
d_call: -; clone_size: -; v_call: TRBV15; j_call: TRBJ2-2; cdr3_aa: CATSRDYASPGELFF; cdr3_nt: TGTGCCACCAGCAGAGATTACGCTAGTCCCGGGGAGCTGTTTTTT
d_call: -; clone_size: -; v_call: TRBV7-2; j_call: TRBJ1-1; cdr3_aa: CASSFQASNTEAFF; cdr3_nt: TGTGCCAGCAGCTTTCAGGCCTCGAACACTGAAGCTTTCTTT
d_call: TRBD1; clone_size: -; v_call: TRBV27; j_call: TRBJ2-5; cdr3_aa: CASSSTGLQETQYF; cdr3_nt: TGTGCCAGCAGTTCGACAGGGCTACAAGAGACCCAGTACTTC
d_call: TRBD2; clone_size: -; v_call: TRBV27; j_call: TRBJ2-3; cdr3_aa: CASSLFPPGGTSTDTQYF; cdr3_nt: TGTGCCAGCAGTTTATTCCCCCCGGGGGGTACAAGCACAGATACGCAGTATTTT
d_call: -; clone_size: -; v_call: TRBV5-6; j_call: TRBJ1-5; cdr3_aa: CASSSTGLGNQPQHF; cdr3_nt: TGTGCCAGCAGCTCGACAGGATTGGGCAATCAGCCCCAGCATTTT
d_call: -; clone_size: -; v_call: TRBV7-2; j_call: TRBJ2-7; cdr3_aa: CAGSLEGGQHYEQYF; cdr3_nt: TGTGCCGGCAGCTTAGAGGGGGGACAGCACTACGAGCAGTACTTC
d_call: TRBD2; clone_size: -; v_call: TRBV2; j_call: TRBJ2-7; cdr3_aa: CASSTGTSGGYEQYF; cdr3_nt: TGTGCCAGCAGTACAGGGACTAGCGGAGGCTACGAGCAGTACTTC
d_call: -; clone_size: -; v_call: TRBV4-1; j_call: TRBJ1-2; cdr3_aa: CASSQLRAGYGYTF; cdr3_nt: TGCGCCAGCAGCCAACTCAGGGCAGGGTATGGCTACACCTTC
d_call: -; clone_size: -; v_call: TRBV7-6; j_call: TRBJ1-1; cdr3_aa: CASSLRGGGTEAFF; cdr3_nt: TGTGCCAGCAGCTTACGCGGGGGCGGCACTGAAGCTTTCTTT
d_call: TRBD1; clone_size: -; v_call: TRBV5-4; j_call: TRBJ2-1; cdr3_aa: CASSPDRGRYNEQFF; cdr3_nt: TGTGCCAGCAGCCCGGACAGGGGGCGATACAATGAGCAGTTCTTC
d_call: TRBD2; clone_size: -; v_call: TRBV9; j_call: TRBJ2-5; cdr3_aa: CASSVGGGSETQYF; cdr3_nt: TGTGCCAGCAGCGTGGGGGGAGGGTCGGAGACCCAGTACTTC
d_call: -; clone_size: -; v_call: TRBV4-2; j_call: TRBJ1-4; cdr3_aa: CASSQGSSQDNEKLFF; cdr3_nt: TGTGCCAGCAGCCAAGGGTCGAGTCAGGATAATGAAAAACTGTTTTTT
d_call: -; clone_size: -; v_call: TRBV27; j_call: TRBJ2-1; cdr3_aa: CASSLTGTEALREQFF; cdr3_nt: TGTGCCAGCAGTTTGACCGGGACGGAGGCTTTGAGAGAGCAGTTCTTC
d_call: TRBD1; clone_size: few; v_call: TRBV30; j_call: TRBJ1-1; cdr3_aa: CAWSVYRGNTEAFF; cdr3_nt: TGTGCCTGGAGTGTTTACAGGGGGAACACTGAAGCTTTCTTT
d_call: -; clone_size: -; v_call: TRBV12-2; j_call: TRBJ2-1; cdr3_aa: CASRFLREITYNEQFF; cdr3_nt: TGTGCAAGTCGCTTTTTGCGGGAGATAACCTACAATGAGCAGTTCTTC
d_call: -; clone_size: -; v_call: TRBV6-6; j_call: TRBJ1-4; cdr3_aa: CASSPRQGINEKLFF; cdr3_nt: TGTGCCAGCAGCCCCCGGCAGGGGATCAATGAAAAACTGTTTTTT
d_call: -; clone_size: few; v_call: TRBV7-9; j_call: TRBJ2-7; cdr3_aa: CASSSVPGEQYF; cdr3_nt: TGTGCCAGCAGCTCCGTTCCCGGCGAGCAGTACTTC
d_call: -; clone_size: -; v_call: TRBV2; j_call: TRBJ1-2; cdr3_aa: CASSELIPRRGHYGYTF; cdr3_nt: TGTGCCAGCAGTGAACTTATTCCCCGACGGGGGCACTATGGCTACACCTTC
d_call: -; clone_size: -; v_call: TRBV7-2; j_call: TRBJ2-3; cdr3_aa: CASSLEGVPGTDTQYF; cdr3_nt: TGTGCCAGCAGCTTAGAGGGGGTCCCCGGCACAGATACGCAGTATTTT
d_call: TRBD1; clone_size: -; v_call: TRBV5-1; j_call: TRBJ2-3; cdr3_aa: CASSPGVGTATDTQYF; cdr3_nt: TGCGCCAGCAGCCCAGGGGTTGGGACAGCCACAGATACGCAGTATTTT
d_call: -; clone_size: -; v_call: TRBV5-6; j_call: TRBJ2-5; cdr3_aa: CASSLPDYQETQYF; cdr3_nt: TGTGCCAGCAGCTTGCCAGACTACCAAGAGACCCAGTACTTC
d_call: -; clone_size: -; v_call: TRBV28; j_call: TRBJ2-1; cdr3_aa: CASSFEQGRLYSYNEQFF; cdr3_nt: TGTGCCAGCAGTTTCGAACAGGGCCGACTATACTCCTACAATGAGCAGTTCTTC
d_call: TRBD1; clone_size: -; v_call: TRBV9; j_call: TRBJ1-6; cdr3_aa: CASSEGTANSPLHF; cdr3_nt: TGTGCCAGCAGCGAAGGGACAGCAAATTCACCCCTCCACTTT
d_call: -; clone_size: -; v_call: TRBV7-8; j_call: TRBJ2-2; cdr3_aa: CASRQLAEYTGELFF; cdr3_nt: TGTGCCAGCAGGCAGCTAGCAGAGTACACCGGGGAGCTGTTTTTT
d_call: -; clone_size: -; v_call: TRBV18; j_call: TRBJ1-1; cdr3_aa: CASSKRRTEAFF; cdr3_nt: TGTGCCAGCTCAAAAAGGAGGACTGAAGCTTTCTTT
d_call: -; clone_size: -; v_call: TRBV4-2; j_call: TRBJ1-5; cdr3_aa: CASSQFGRGQPQHF; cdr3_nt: TGTGCCAGCAGCCAATTCGGGCGCGGTCAGCCCCAGCATTTT
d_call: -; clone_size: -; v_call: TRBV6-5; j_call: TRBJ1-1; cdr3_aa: CASSYRVDTEAFF; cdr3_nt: TGTGCCAGCAGTTATAGGGTGGACACTGAAGCTTTCTTT
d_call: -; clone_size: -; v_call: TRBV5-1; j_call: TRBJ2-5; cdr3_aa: CASSTNTPGLVQETQYF; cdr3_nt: TGCGCCAGCAGTACTAACACTCCGGGACTCGTGCAAGAGACCCAGTACTTC
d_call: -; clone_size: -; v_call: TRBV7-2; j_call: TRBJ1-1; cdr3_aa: CASNLRVNTEAFF; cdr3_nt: TGTGCCAGCAACCTACGTGTGAACACTGAAGCTTTCTTT
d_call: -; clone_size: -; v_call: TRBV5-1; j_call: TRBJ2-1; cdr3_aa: CASSFKGYDEQFF; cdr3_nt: TGCGCCAGCAGCTTCAAGGGGTATGATGAGCAGTTCTTC
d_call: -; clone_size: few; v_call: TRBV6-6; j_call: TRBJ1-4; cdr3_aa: CASSFGNRDEKLFF; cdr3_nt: TGTGCCAGCAGTTTTGGTAATCGAGATGAAAAACTGTTTTTT
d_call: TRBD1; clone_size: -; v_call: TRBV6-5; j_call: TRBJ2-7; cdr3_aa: CASSFKGTVYEQYF; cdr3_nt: TGTGCCAGCAGCTTTAAGGGGACAGTTTACGAGCAGTACTTC
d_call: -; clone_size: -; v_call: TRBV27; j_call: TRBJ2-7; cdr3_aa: CASTKTKGLSYEQYF; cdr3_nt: TGTGCCAGCACCAAAACAAAGGGGCTCTCCTACGAGCAGTACTTC
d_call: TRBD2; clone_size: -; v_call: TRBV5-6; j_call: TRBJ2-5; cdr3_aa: CASSFGNSGGKETQYF; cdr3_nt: TGTGCCAGCAGCTTCGGGAATAGCGGGGGTAAAGAGACCCAGTACTTC
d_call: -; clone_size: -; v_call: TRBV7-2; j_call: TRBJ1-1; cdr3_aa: CASSLYRGAFF; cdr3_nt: TGTGCCAGCAGCTTATACCGGGGAGCTTTCTTT
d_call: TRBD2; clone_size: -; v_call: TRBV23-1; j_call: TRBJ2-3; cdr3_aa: CASSQTGLAGDTDTQYF; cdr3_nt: TGCGCCAGCAGTCAAACAGGACTAGCGGGGGACACAGATACGCAGTATTTT
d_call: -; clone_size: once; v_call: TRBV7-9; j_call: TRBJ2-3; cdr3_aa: CASSNMLVSEFPTDTQYF; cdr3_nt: TGTGCCAGCAGCAACATGTTGGTCAGCGAGTTTCCCACAGATACGCAGTATTTT
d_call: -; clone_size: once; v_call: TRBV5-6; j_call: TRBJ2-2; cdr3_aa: CASSLAQGNTGELFF; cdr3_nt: TGTGCCAGCAGCTTGGCCCAGGGGAACACCGGGGAGCTGTTTTTT
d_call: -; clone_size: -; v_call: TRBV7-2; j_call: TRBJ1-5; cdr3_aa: CASSLRGNQPQHF; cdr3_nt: TGTGCCAGCAGCTTACGTGGCAATCAGCCCCAGCATTTT
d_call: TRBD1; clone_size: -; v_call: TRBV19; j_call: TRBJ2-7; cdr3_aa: CASSLTGLLHEQYF; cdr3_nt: TGTGCCAGTAGCTTGACAGGGCTTCTGCACGAGCAGTACTTC